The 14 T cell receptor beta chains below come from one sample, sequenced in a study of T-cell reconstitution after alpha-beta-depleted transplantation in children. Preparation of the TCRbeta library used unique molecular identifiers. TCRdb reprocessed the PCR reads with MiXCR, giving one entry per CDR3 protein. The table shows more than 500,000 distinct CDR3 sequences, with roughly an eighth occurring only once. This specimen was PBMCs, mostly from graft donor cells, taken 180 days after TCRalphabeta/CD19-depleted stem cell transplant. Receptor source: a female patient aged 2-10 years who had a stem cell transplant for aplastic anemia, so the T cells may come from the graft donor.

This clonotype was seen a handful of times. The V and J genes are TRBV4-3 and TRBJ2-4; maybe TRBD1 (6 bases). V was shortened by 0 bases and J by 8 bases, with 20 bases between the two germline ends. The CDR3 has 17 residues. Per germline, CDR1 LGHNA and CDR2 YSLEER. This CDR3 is CASSQEPEQGRLDIQYF. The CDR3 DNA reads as TGCGCCAGCAGCCAAGAACCGGAACAGGGTCGTCTGGACATTCAGTACTTC.

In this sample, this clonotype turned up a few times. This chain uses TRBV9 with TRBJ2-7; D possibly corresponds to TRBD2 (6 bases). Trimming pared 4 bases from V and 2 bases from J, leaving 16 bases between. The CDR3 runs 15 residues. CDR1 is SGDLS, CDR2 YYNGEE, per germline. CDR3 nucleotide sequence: TGTGCCAGCAGCCTCGCCCGGGAGTTCACCTACGAGCAGTACTTC. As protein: CASSLAREFTYEQYF.

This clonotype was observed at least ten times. CDR3 coding DNA: TGTGCCAGCAGGGGGTGGCTGTTTTTT. Amino acids: CASRGWLFF. The J gene is TRBJ2-2, the V gene TRBV21-1. TRBV21-1 is recorded as a pseudogene. CDR3 length: 9 amino acids.

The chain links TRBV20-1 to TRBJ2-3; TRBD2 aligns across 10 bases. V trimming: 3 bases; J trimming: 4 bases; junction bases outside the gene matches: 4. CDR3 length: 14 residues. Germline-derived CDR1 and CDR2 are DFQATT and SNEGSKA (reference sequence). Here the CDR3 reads CSASLAGDADTQYF. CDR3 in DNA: TGCAGTGCTAGCCTAGCGGGAGACGCAGATACGCAGTATTTT.

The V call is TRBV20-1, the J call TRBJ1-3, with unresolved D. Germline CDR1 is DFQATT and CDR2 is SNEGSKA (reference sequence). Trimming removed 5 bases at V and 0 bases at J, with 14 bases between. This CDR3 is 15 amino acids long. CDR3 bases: TGCAGTGCTGGCGGAGCCCCAGGCTCTGGAAACACCATATATTTT. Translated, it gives CSAGGAPGSGNTIYF.

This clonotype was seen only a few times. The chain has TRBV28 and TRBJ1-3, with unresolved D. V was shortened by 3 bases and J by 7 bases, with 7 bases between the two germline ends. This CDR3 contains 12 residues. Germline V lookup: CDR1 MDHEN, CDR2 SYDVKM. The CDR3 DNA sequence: TGTGCCAGCAGTTTCCGCAGGAACACCATATATTTT. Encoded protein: CASSFRRNTIYF.

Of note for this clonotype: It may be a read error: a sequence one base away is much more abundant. CDR3 sequence reads: CASRSGSDTHYF. The CDR3 DNA is TGTGCCAGCAGATCAGGGTCAGATACGCACTATTTT. V gene TRBV12-3 or TRBV12-4 combines with J gene TRBJ2-3; perhaps TRBD1 as D (5 bases). The CDR3 runs 12 residues.

The CDR3 DNA sequence: TGTGCCAGCAGCTTATTGAGCTCTCGGCGGGAGACCCAGTACTTC. The encoded protein is CASSLLSSRRETQYF. The J gene is TRBJ2-5, the V gene TRBV7-8; D is ambiguous. The CDR3 covers 15 residues. Per germline, CDR1 SGHVS and CDR2 FQNEAQ. V was pared by 2 bases and J by 5 bases, with 15 bases between.

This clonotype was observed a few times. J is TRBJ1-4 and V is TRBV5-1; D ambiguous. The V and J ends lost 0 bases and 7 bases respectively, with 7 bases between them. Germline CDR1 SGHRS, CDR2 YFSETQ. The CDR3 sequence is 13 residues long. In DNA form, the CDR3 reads TGCGCCAGCAGCTTGGACGAGGTTGAAAAACTGTTTTTT. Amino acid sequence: CASSLDEVEKLFF. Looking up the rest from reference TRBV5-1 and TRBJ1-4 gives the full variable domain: KAGVTQTPRYLIKTRGQQVTLSCSPISGHRSVSWYQQTPGQGLQFLFEYFSETQRNKGNFPGRFSGRQFSNSRSEMNVSTLELGDSALYLCASSLDEVEKLFFGSGTQLSVL.

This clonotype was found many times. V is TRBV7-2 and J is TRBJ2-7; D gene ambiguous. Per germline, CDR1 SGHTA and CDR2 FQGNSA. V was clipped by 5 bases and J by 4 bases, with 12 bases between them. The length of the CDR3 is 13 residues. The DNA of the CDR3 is TGTGCCAGCAGCCCCGGTCTGTATTACGAGCAGTACTTC. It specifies CASSPGLYYEQYF.

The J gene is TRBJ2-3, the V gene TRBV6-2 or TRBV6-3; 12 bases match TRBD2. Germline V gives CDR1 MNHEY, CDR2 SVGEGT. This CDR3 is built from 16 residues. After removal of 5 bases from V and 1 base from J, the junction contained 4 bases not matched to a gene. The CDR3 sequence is CASSTRLAGGTDTQYF. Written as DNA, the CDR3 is TGTGCCAGCAGTACACGACTAGCGGGAGGCACAGATACGCAGTATTTT.

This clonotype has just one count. As DNA, the CDR3 is TGTGCCATCAGTCCGGCGGGACAGGCCCCAGGCGAGCAGTACTTC. Protein sequence: CAISPAGQAPGEQYF. The chain recombines TRBV10-3 with TRBJ2-7; 8 bases map to TRBD1. The CDR3 sequence is 15 residues long. With V trimmed by 5 bases and J by 6 bases, 12 bases remained unmatched. Per the germline V gene, CDR1 is ENHRY and CDR2 is SYGVKD.

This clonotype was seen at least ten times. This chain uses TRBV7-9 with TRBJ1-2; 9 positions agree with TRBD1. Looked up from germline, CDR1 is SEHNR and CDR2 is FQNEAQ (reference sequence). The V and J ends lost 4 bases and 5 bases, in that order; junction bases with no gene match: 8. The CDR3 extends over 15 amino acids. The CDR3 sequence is CASSSWDREAYGYTF. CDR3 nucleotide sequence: TGTGCCAGCAGCTCTTGGGACAGGGAAGCGTATGGCTACACCTTC.

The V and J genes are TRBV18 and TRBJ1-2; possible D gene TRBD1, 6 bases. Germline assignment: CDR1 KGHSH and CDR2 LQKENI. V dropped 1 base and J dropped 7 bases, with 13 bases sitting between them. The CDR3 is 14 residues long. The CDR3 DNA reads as TGTGCCAGCTCACCACTTTCAGGGGTCCGTGGCTACACCTTC. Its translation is CASSPLSGVRGYTF. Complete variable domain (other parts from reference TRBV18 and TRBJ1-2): NAGVMQNPRHLVRRRGQEARLRCSPMKGHSHVYWYRQLPEEGLKFMVYLQKENIIDESGMPKERFSAEFPKEGPSILRIQQVVRGDSAAYFCASSPLSGVRGYTFGSGTRLTVV.